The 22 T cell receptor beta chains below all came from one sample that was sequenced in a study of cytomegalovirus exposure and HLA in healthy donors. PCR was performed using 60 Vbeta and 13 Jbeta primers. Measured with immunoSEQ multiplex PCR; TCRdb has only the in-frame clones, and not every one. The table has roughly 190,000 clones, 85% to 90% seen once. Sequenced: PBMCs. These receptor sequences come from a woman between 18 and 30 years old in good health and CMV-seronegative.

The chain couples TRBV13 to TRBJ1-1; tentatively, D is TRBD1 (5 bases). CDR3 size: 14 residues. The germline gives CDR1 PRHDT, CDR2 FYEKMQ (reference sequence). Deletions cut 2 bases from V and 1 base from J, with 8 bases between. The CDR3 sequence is CASSLLGRNTEAFF. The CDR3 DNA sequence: TGTGCCAGCAGCTTACTGGGGCGGAACACTGAAGCTTTCTTT. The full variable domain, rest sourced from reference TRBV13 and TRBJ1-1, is AAGVIQSPRHLIKEKRETATLKCYPIPRHDTVYWYQQGPGQDPQFLISFYEKMQSDKGSIPDRFSAQQFSDYHSELNMSSLELGDSALYFCASSLLGRNTEAFFGQGTRLTVV.

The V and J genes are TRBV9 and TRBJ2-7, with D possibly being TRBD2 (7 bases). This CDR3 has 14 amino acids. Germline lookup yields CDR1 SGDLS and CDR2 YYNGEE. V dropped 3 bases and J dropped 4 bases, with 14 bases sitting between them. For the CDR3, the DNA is TGTGCCAGCAGCGCGGGAGCGGGACATTACGAGCAGTACTTC. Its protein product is CASSAGAGHYEQYF.

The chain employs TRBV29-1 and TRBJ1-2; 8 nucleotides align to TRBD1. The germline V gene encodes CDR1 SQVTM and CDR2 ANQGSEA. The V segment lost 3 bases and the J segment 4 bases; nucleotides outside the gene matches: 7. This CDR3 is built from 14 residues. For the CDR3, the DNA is TGCAGCGTTGAGGGTCCGGGACAGGTCTATGGCTACACCTTC. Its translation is CSVEGPGQVYGYTF.

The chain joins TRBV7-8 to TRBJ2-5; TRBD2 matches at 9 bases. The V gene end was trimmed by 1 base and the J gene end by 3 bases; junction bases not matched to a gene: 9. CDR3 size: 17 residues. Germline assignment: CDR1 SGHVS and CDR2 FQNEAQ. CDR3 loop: CASSLEGSGSPKETQYF. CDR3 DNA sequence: TGTGCCAGCAGCTTAGAGGGTAGCGGGAGTCCCAAAGAGACCCAGTACTTC.

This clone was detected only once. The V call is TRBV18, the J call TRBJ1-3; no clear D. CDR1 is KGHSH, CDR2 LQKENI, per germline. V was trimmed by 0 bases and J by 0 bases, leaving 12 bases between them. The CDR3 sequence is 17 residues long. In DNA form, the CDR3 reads TGTGCCAGCTCACCACCAAATCCTCGGAGCTCTGGAAACACCATATATTTT. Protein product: CASSPPNPRSSGNTIYF.

Here the CDR3 DNA reads TGCGCCAGCAGCAAACAGGGTTCGAACACTGAAGCTTTCTTT. Protein product: CASSKQGSNTEAFF. The rearrangement joins TRBV5-1 to TRBJ1-1, with D possibly being TRBD1 (6 bases). V lost 4 bases and J 1 base, leaving 11 bases between the germline ends. This CDR3 is 14 amino acids long. From germline, CDR1 is SGHRS and CDR2 YFSETQ.

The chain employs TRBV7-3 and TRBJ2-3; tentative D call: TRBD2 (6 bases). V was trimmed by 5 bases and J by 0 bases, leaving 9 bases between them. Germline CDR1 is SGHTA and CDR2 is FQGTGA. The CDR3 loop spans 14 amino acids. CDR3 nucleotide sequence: TGTGCCAGCAGCGCAGGGACTAGCACAGATACGCAGTATTTT. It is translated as CASSAGTSTDTQYF.

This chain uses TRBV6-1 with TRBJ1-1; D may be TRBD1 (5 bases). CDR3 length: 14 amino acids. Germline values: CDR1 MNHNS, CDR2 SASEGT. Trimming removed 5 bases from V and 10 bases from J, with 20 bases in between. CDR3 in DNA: TGTGCCAGCAGTAGCCCGGAGGAGGCGGGGGGAGCTTTCTTT. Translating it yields CASSSPEEAGGAFF.

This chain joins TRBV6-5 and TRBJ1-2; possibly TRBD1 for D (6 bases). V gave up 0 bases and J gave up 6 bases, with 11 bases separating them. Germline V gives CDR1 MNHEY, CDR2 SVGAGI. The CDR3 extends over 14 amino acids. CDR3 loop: CASSYSHRADGYTF. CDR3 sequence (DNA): TGTGCCAGCAGTTACTCCCACAGGGCTGATGGCTACACCTTC.

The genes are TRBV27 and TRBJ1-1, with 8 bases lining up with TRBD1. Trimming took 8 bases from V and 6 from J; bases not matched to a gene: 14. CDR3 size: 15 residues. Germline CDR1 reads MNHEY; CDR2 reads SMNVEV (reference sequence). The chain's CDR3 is CASGSITGGSAEAFF. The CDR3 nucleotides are TGTGCCAGCGGTTCGATTACAGGGGGGTCAGCTGAAGCTTTCTTT.

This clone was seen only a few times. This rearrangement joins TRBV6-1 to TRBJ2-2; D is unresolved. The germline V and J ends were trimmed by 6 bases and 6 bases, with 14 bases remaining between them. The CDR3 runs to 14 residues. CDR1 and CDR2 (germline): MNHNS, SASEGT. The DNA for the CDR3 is TGTGCCAGCAGACACCCCCCCATCGCCGGGGAGCTGTTTTTT. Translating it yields CASRHPPIAGELFF.

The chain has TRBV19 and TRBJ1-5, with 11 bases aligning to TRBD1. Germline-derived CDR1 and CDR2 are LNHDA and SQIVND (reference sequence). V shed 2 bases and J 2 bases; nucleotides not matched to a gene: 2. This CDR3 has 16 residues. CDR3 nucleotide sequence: TGTGCCAGTAGTATATGGACAGGGGGCGGCAATCAGCCCCAGCATTTT. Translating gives CASSIWTGGGNQPQHF.

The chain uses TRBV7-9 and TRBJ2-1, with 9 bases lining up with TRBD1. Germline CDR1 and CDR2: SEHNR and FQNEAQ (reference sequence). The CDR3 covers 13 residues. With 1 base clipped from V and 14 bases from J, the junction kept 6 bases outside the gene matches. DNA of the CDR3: TGTGCCAGCAGCTTAGACGGGACAGGGTCCAAGTTCTTC. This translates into CASSLDGTGSKFF.

CDR3 in DNA: TGCGCCAGCAGCCAAGTTGGGGGGGCTTTGAACACTGAAGCTTTCTTT. Its translation: CASSQVGGALNTEAFF. The chain is built from TRBV4-1 and TRBJ1-1; possibly TRBD1 for D (6 bases). V gave up 1 base and J gave up 0 bases, with 12 bases separating them. CDR3 size: 16 residues. Germline assignment: CDR1 MGHRA and CDR2 YSYEKL.

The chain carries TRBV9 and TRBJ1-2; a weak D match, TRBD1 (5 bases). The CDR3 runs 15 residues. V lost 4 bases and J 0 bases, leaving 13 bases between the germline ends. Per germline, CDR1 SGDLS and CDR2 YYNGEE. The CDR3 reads CASSPQGGTNYGYTF. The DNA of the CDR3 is TGTGCCAGCAGCCCCCAGGGCGGAACTAACTATGGCTACACCTTC. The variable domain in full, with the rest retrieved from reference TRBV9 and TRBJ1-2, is DSGVTQTPKHLITATGQRVTLRCSPRSGDLSVYWYQQSLDQGLQFLIQYYNGEERAKGNILERFSAQQFPDLHSELNLSSLELGDSALYFCASSPQGGTNYGYTFGSGTRLTVV.

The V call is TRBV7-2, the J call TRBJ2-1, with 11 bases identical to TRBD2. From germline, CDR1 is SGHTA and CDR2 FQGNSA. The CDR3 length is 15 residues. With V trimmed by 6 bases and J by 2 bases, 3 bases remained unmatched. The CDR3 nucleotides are TGTGCCAGCAGTCTGGGACTAGCGGCCTACAATGAGCAGTTCTTC. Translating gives CASSLGLAAYNEQFF.

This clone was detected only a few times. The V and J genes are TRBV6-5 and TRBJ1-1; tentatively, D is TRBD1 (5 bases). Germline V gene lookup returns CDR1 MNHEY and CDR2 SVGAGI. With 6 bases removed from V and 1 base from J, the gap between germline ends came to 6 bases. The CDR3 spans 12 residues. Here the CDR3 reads CASSGGNTEAFF. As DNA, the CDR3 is TGTGCCAGCAGCGGGGGGAACACTGAAGCTTTCTTT.

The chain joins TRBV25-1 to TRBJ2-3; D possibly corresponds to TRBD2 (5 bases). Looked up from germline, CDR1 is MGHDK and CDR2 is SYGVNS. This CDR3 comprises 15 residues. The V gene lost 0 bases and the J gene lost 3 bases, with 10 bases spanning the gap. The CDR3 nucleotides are TGTGCCAGCAGTGAATACGAGGGAATGACAGATACGCAGTATTTT. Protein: CASSEYEGMTDTQYF.

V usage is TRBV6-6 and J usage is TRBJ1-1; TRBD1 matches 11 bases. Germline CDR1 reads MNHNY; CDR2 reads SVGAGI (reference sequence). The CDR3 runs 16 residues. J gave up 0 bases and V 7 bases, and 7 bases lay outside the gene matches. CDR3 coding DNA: TGTGCCAGCACCTCCGGACAGGGGGCGTTGAACACTGAAGCTTTCTTT. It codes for CASTSGQGALNTEAFF.

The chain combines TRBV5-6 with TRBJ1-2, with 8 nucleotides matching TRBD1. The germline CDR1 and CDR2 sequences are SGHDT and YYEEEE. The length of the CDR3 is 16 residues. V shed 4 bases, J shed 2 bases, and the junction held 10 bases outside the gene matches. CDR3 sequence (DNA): TGTGCCAGCAGCGAGTCCGGGACAGGCGGCAACTATGGCTACACCTTC. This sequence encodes CASSESGTGGNYGYTF.

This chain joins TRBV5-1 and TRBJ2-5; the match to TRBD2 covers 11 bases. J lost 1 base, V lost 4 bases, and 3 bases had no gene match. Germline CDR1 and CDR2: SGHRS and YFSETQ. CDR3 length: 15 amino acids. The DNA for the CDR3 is TGCGCCAGCAGCCCGACTAGCGGGGTCCAAGAGACCCAGTACTTC. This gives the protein CASSPTSGVQETQYF.

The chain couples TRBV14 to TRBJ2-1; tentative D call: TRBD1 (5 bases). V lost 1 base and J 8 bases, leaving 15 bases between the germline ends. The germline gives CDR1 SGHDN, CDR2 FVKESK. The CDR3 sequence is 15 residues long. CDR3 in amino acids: CASSQGAGMGDEQFF. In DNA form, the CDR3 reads TGTGCCAGCAGCCAAGGGGCAGGGATGGGCGATGAGCAGTTCTTC.